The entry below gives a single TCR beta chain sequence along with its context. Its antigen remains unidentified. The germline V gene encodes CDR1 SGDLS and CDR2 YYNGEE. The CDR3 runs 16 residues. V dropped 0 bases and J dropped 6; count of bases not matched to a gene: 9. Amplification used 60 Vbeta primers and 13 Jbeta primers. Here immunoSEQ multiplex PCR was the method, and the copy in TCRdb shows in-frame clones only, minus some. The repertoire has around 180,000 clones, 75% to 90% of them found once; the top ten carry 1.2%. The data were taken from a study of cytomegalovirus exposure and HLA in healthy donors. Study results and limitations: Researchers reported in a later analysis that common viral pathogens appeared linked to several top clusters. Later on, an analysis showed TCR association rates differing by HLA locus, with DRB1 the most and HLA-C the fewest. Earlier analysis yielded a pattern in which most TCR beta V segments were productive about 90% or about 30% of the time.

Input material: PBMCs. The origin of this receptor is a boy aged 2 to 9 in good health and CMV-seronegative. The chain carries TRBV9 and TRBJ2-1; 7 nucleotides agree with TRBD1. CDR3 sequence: CASSVEGAGNFNEQFF. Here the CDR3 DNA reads TGTGCCAGCAGCGTAGAGGGGGCCGGGAATTTCAATGAGCAGTTCTTC.